A selection of T cell receptor beta chains follows, all from one sample in a study of T-cell memory formation after mild COVID-19. In TCRdb, the 5' RACE reads were re-called with MiXCR into one record per CDR3 protein. The sample carries hundreds of thousands of distinct CDR3 sequences, under 25% recorded once. Material for sequencing was PBMCs or a T cell subset sorted from them (not recorded which). The receptors were gathered from an adult woman who had mild COVID-19 (a few samples of this study predate the infection). Cell type and time point are not known. Both conserved end residues are part of each CDR3. D genes are given only for firm matches. Some rows have no size entry. The others give once, few or many, or a class for an expanded clone.

TRBJ2-1 TRBV5-1 . . TGCGCCAGCAGCTTGGAAGGTGTGTCCCTGCAGCAGTTCTTC CASSLEGVSLQQFF
TRBJ2-7 TRBV4-2 . . TGTGCCAGCAGCCTTGAGACTGGGGGGCTTCACTACGAGCAGTACTTC CASSLETGGLHYEQYF
TRBJ1-1 TRBV4-3 . . TGCGCCAGCAGCCAAGGTAACCGACCGAACACTGAAGCTTTCTTT CASSQGNRPNTEAFF
TRBJ2-1 TRBV6-2/TRBV6-3 few . TGTGCCAGCAGTCCTCGTAGCGAGATCCTAGGGTCGTTCTTC CASSPRSEILGSFF
TRBJ1-2 TRBV4-3 few . TGCGCCAGCAGCCAAGGCCCCAGGTCGTATGGCTACACCTTC CASSQGPRSYGYTF
TRBJ2-3 TRBV5-1 . . TGCGCCAGCAGCTTGGGACACCGGGGGCCGGGCACAGATACGCAGTATTTT CASSLGHRGPGTDTQYF
TRBJ2-1 TRBV4-3 . . TGCGCCAGCAGCCAAGCCCGTGTAGTAGTTGAGCAGTTCTTC CASSQARVVVEQFF
TRBJ2-2 TRBV30 few TRBD1 TGTGCCTGGAGTGTAGGGGGCGGGAACACCGGGGAGCTGTTTTTT CAWSVGGGNTGELFF
TRBJ1-1 TRBV6-2/TRBV6-3 few . TGTGCCAGCAGTTACGTCCCCGTGGCTACTGAAGCTTTCTTT CASSYVPVATEAFF
TRBJ2-3 TRBV5-1 few . TGCGCCAGCAGCTTGAATGACATGGCGGCCAGCACAGATACGCAGTATTTT CASSLNDMAASTDTQYF
TRBJ2-6 TRBV21-1 . . TGTGCCAGCAGCTCCCGCAGCCAGGCTCCCTCTGGGGCCAACGTCCTGACTTTC CASSSRSQAPSGANVLTF
TRBJ2-3 TRBV29-1 few . TGCAGCGTTGATAAGGGAGATACGCAGTATTTT CSVDKGDTQYF
TRBJ1-5 TRBV6-5 . . TGTGCCAGCAGTTACGGCAGGGGAGGTCAGCCCCAGCATTTT CASSYGRGGQPQHF
TRBJ2-3 TRBV24-1 . . TGTGCCACCAGTGATTCCCCGGGGTTCACAGATACGCAGTATTTT CATSDSPGFTDTQYF
TRBJ2-1 TRBV25-1 . . TGTGCCAGCAGTGGACTCCTGGGGGTACACAATGAGCAGTTCTTC CASSGLLGVHNEQFF
TRBJ2-7 TRBV7-7 . TRBD2 TGTGCCACCGCCCTAACCGGCAGGCCGGGACTAGGGACTGGGGAGCAGTACTTC CATALTGRPGLGTGEQYF
TRBJ2-2 TRBV27 . TRBD1 TGTGCCAGCAGTCCCGGACAGGGGGTGGGGGAGCTGTTTTTT CASSPGQGVGELFF
TRBJ2-1 TRBV7-3 many . TGTGCCAGCAGCTTAATAGGTCCCGCAAATGAGCAGTTCTTC CASSLIGPANEQFF
TRBJ1-3 TRBV27 many TRBD1 TGTGCCAGCAGTTCCAGATCCACGGGACAGGGGGTTCGGACCATATATTTT CASSSRSTGQGVRTIYF
TRBJ1-1 TRBV5-1 . . TGCGCCAGCAGCCTCCCCGGGACAAGCCACACTGAAGCTTTCTTT CASSLPGTSHTEAFF
TRBJ2-7 TRBV18 . . TGTGCCAGCTCAGGGACGTTAACGAACTACGAGCAGTACTTC CASSGTLTNYEQYF
TRBJ1-2 TRBV7-9 . . TGTGCCAGCAGCTTAGTAACCATCTATGGCTACACCTTC CASSLVTIYGYTF
TRBJ2-4 TRBV6-5 . . TGTGCCAGCAGTTACGGCAATGCCAAAAACATTCAGTACTTC CASSYGNAKNIQYF
TRBJ2-1 TRBV7-2 few TRBD2 TGTGCCAGCAGCAGGGGGACTAGCGGGGGCCTTATCCGGTTCTTC CASSRGTSGGLIRFF
TRBJ2-7 TRBV18 few TRBD1 TGTGCCAGCTCCGGACAGGGGAGCTCCTACGAGCAGTACTTC CASSGQGSSYEQYF
TRBJ2-1 TRBV7-2 few . TGTGCCAGCAGCTTATGGAGGTTGGGTTTGGGTGAGCAGTTCTTC CASSLWRLGLGEQFF
TRBJ2-5 TRBV7-6 . TRBD1 TGTGCCAGCAGGAACCCCGGACAGGGAAAGGAGACCCAGTACTTC CASRNPGQGKETQYF
TRBJ2-7 TRBV7-9 few TRBD1 TGTGCCAGCAGCTCCGACAGGGCCTCCTACGAGCAGTACTTC CASSSDRASYEQYF
TRBJ2-7 TRBV12-3/TRBV12-4 . . TGTGCCAGCAGTTTAGATGAATTGGGTGGGTACGAGCAGTACTTC CASSLDELGGYEQYF
TRBJ2-3 TRBV5-1 few TRBD2 TGCGCCAGCAGCCATAGCGGGGACACAGATACGCAGTATTTT CASSHSGDTDTQYF
TRBJ2-3 TRBV2 . . TGTGCCAGCAGTCCTCCCCCCTATGACACAGATACGCAGTATTTT CASSPPPYDTDTQYF
TRBJ2-1 TRBV6-1 . TRBD2 TGTGCCAGCAGACAACCCCTAGCGGGATTATACAATGAGCAGTTCTTC CASRQPLAGLYNEQFF
TRBJ2-7 TRBV9 . . TGTGCCAGCAGCAAAGCTGACAGGGCGGGGGACGAGCAGTACTTC CASSKADRAGDEQYF
TRBJ1-5 TRBV4-1 . . TGCGCCAGCAGCCAAGTAGATTTGGTCGACTTCAGATTGCCCCAGCATTTT CASSQVDLVDFRLPQHF
TRBJ2-7 TRBV7-9 many . TGTGCCAGCAGCTTAGTCGGACCAAGCTACGAGCAGTACTTC CASSLVGPSYEQYF
TRBJ2-2 TRBV12-3/TRBV12-4 . TRBD2 TGTGCCAGCAGTCTGGGACTAGCGCCGAACACCGGGGAGCTGTTTTTT CASSLGLAPNTGELFF
TRBJ2-2 TRBV24-1 . . TGTGCCACCAGTGATCCAGGGTCCGGGGAGCTGTTTTTT CATSDPGSGELFF
TRBJ1-2 TRBV12-3/TRBV12-4 . . TGTGCCAGCACCTTGGGGGTACTCGGCTACACCTTC CASTLGVLGYTF
TRBJ2-2 TRBV11-2 . . TGTGCCAGCAGCTTAGTGGTCACAGGGTCATCCGGGGAGCTGTTTTTT CASSLVVTGSSGELFF
TRBJ2-7 TRBV24-1 few TRBD1 TGTGCCACCAGTGATACAGGGGGCTCTAGCTCCTACGAGCAGTACTTC CATSDTGGSSSYEQYF
TRBJ1-2 TRBV7-9 . . TGTGCCAGCAGCCTCAACAGGGTTGACGGCTACACCTTC CASSLNRVDGYTF